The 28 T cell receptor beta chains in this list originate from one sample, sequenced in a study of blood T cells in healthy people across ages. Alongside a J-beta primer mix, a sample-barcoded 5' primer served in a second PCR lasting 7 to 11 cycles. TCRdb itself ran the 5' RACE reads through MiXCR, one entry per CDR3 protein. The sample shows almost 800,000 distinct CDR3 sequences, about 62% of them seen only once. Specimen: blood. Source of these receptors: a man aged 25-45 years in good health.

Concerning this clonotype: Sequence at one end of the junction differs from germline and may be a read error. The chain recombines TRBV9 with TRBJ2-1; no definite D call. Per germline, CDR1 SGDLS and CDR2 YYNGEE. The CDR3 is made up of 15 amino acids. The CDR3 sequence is CASSVGGLRNNERFF. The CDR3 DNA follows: TGTGCCAGCAGCGTAGGGGGTCTACGGAACAATGAGCGGTTCTTC.

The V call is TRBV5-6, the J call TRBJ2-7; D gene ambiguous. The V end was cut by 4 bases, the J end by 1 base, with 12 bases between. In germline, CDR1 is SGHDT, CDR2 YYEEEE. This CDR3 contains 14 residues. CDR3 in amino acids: CASSPFDVSYEQYF. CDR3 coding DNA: TGTGCCAGCAGCCCCTTTGACGTGTCCTACGAGCAGTACTTC. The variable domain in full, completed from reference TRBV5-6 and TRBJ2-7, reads DAGVTQSPTHLIKTRGQQVTLRCSPKSGHDTVSWYQQALGQGPQFIFQYYEEEERQRGNFPDRFSGHQFPNYSSELNVNALLLGDSALYLCASSPFDVSYEQYFGPGTRLTVT.

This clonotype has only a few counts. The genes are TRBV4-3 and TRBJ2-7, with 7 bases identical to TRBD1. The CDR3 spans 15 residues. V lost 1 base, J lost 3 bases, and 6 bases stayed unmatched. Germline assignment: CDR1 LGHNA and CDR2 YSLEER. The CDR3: CASSQVAQGDYEQYF. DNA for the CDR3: TGCGCCAGCAGCCAAGTTGCTCAGGGGGACTACGAGCAGTACTTC.

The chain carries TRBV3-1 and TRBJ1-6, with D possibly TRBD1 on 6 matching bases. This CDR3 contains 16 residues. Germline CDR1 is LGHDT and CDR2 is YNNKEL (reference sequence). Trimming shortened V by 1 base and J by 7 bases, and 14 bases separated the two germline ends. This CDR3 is CASSQAAGGRNSPLHF. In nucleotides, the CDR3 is TGTGCCAGCAGCCAAGCAGCCGGGGGGCGAAATTCACCCCTCCACTTT.

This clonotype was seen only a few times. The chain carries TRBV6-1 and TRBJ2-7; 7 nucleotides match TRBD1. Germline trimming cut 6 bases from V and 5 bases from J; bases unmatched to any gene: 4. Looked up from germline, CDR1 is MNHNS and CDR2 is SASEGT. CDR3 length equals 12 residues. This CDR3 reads CASRQGNNEQYF. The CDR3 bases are TGTGCCAGCAGACAGGGGAACAACGAGCAGTACTTC.

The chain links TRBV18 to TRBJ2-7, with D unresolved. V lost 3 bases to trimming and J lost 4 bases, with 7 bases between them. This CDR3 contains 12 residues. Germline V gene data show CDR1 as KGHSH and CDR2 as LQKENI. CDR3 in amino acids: CASSPQVYEQYF. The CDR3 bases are TGTGCCAGCTCACCCCAAGTTTACGAGCAGTACTTC.

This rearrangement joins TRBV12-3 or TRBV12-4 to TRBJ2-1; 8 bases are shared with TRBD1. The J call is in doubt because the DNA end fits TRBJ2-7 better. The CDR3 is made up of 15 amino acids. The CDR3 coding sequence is TGTGCCAGCAGTTACGATCAGGGGGCTAAGGACGAGCAGTACTTC. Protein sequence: CASSYDQGAKDEQYF.

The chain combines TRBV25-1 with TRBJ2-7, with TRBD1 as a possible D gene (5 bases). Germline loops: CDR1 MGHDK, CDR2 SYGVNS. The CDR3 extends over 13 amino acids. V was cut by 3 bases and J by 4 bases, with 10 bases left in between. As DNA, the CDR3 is TGTGCCAGCAGTGACTGGGCAGGGTACGAGCAGTACTTC. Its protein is CASSDWAGYEQYF.

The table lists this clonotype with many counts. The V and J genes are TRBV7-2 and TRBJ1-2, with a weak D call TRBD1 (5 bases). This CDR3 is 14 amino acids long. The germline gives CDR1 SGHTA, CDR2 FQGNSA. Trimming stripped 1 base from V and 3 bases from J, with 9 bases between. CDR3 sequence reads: CASSLVVGDYGYTF. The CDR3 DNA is TGTGCCAGCAGCTTAGTGGTGGGGGACTATGGCTACACCTTC.

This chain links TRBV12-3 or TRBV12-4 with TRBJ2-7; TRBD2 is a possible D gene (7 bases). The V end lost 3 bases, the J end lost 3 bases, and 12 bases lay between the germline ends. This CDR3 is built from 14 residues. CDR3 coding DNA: TGTGCCAGCAGTTTGGGGGGGCACATCTACGAGCAGTACTTC. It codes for CASSLGGHIYEQYF.

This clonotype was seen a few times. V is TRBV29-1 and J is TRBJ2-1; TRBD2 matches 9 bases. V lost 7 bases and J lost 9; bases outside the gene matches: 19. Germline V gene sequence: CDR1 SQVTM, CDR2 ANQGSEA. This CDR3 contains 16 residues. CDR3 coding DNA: TGCAGCGCGCCCTTCCCCCTTAGCGGGAGTTGGCCTGAGCAGTTCTTC. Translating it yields CSAPFPLSGSWPEQFF.

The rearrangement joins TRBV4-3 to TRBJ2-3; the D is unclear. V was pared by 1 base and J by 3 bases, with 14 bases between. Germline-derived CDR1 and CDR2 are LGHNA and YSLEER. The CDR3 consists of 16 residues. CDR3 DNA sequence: TGCGCCAGCAGCCAAGGCGCCAGCCTGAAAACAGATACGCAGTATTTT. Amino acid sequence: CASSQGASLKTDTQYF.

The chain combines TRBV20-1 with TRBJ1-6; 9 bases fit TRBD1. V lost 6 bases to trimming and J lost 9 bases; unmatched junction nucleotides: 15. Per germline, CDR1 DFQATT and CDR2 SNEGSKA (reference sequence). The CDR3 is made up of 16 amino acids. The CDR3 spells CSAPYLAGQGSSPLHF. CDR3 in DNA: TGCAGTGCCCCCTATCTCGCGGGACAGGGCTCTTCACCCCTCCACTTT.

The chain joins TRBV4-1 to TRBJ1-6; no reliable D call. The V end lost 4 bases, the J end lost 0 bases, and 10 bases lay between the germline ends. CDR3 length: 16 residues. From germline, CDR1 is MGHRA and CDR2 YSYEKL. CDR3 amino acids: CASSPITSSYNSPLHF. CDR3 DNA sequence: TGCGCCAGCAGCCCGATTACGAGCTCCTATAATTCACCCCTCCACTTT.

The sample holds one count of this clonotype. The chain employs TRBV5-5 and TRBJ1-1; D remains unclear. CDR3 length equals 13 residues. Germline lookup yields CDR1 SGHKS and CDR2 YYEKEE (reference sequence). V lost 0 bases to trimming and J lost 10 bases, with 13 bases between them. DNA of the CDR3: TGTGCCAGCAGCTTGGTGGGAGGGCTGGGAGCTTTCTTT. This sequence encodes CASSLVGGLGAFF.

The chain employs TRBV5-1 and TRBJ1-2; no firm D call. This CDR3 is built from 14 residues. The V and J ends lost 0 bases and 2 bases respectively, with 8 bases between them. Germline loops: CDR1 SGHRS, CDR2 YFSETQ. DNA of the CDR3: TGCGCCAGCAGCTTGGCTGCGAAGAACTATGGCTACACCTTC. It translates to CASSLAAKNYGYTF.

The CDR3: CASSTQAVGQYEQYF. DNA of the CDR3: TGTGCCAGCTCCACCCAAGCGGTGGGGCAGTACGAGCAGTACTTC. The chain recombines TRBV14 with TRBJ2-7; the D gene could be TRBD1 or TRBD2 (5 bases each). CDR1 and CDR2 from the germline V gene are SGHDN and FVKESK. The CDR3 has 15 residues. The ends were cut back, 8 bases at V and 4 bases at J, with 21 bases in the middle.

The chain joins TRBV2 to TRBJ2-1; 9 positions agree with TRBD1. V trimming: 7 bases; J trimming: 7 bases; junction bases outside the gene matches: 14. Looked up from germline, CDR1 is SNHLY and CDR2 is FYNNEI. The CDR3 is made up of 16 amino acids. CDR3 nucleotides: TGTGCCAGCACGTGGGGGGGACAGGGCTGGGGAAATGAGCAGTTCTTC. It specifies CASTWGGQGWGNEQFF.

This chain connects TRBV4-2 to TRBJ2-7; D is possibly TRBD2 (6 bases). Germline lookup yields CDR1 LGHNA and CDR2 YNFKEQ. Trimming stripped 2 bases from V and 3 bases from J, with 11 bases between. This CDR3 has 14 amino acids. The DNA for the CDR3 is TGTGCCAGCAGCCAAAATGTAGCGGTCTACGAGCAGTACTTC. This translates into CASSQNVAVYEQYF.

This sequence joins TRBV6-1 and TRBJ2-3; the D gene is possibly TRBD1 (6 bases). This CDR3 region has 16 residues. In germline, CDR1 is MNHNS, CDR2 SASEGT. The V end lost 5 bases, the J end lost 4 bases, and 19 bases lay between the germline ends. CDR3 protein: CASSQTHTGNADTQYF. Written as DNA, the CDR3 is TGTGCCAGCAGTCAGACTCACACAGGGAATGCAGATACGCAGTATTTT.

The CDR3 is CASSFPRDSKVVNIQYF. CDR3 coding DNA: TGCGCCAGCAGCTTCCCTCGGGATTCAAAGGTGGTAAACATTCAGTACTTC. The gene calls are TRBV5-1 and TRBJ2-4; possibly TRBD2 for D (5 bases). Trimming shortened V by 2 bases and J by 6 bases, and 21 bases separated the two germline ends. This CDR3 is built from 17 residues. The germline V gene has CDR1 SGHRS and CDR2 YFSETQ. The entire variable domain, with the rest obtained from reference TRBV5-1 and TRBJ2-4, is as follows: KAGVTQTPRYLIKTRGQQVTLSCSPISGHRSVSWYQQTPGQGLQFLFEYFSETQRNKGNFPGRFSGRQFSNSRSEMNVSTLELGDSALYLCASSFPRDSKVVNIQYFGAGTRLSVL.

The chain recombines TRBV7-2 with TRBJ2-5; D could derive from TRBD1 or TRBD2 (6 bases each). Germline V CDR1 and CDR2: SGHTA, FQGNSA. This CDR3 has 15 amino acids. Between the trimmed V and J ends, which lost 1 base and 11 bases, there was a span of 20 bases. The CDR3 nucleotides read TGTGCCAGCAGCTTAGTAGGAGGGGGTTCTCGTGAGCAGTACTTC. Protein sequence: CASSLVGGGSREQYF.

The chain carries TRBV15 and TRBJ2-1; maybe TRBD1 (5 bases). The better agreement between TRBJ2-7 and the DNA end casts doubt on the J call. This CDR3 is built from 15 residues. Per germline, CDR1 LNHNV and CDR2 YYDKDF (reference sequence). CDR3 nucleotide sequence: TGTGCCACCAGAAGTGACAGTAGCTCCTACAATGAGCAGTACTTC. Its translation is CATRSDSSSYNEQYF.

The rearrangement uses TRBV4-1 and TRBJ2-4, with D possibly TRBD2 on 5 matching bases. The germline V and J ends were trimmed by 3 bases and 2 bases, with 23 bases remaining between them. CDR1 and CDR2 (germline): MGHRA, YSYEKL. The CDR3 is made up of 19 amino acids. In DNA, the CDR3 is TGCGCCAGCAGCCACCAGATACCCGAACCGGGGATCTCCAAAAACATTCAGTACTTC. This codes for CASSHQIPEPGISKNIQYF.

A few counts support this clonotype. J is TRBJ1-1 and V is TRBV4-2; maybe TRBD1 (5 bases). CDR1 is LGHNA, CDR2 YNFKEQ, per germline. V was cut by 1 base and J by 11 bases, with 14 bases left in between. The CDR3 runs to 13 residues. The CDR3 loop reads CASSQGVSRGAFF. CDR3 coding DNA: TGTGCCAGCAGCCAAGGTGTTTCCCGGGGGGCTTTCTTT.

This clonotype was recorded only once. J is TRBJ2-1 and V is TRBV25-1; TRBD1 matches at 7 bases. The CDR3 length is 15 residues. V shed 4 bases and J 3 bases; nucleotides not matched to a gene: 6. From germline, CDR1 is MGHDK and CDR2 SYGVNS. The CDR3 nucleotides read TGTGCCAGCAGTGGGCCCGGGACAGTCTACAATGAGCAGTTCTTC. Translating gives CASSGPGTVYNEQFF.

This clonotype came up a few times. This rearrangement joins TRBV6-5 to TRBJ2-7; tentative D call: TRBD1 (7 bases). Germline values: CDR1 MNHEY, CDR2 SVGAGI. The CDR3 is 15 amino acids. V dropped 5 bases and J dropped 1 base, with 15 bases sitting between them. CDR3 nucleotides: TGTGCCAGCAGTGGAGGGACAGTCCAGTCCTACGAGCAGTACTTC. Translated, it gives CASSGGTVQSYEQYF.

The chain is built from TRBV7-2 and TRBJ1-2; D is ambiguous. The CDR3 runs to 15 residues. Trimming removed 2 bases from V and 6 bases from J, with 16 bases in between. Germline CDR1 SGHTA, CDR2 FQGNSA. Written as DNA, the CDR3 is TGTGCCAGCAGCTTATATTTGGGTTGGAGGGATGGCTACACCTTC. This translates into CASSLYLGWRDGYTF.